These 24 T cell receptor beta chains were sequenced from one sample in a study of Ad26.COV2.S vaccination and SARS-CoV-2 variants listed by TCRdb under 2021. Receptors were amplified or captured by the immunoSEQ multiplex PCR assay. TCRdb carries this immuneACCESS record with in-frame sequences only. Its versions omit some clonotypes, under half of them owing to an unresolved V gene in the studies checked, with the rest unexplained. Across this sample there are a few hundred thousand clones, with approximately 89% seen only once. Of the sample, 1.5% to 2% falls within the top ten clones. Explained via the paper, the treatment or condition label denotes: some 20 received Ad26.COV2.S at low or high dose, single or two shots; five or six received placebo; per-sample allocation not given. Repertoires of vaccine and placebo recipients were sequenced from samples collected on day 63 after the first injection.

Source: peripheral blood, taken in a trial of Ad26.COV2.S vaccine versus placebo. The source of these receptors is a person between 18 and 65 years old who received the Ad26.COV2.S COVID-19 vaccine or a placebo.

The chain uses TRBV2 and TRBJ1-5; D might be TRBD1 (5 bases). This CDR3 comprises 15 residues. Trimming took 7 bases from V and 0 from J, leaving 13 bases between them. The germline V gene encodes CDR1 SNHLY and CDR2 FYNNEI. The CDR3 sequence: CASNQDGTSNQPQHF. The CDR3 nucleotides read TGTGCCAGCAACCAGGACGGGACTAGCAATCAGCCCCAGCATTTT.

This sequence joins TRBV6-5 and TRBJ2-1; 8 nucleotides align to TRBD1. The CDR3 contains 14 residues. The J segment lost 7 bases and the V segment lost 6 bases, leaving 8 bases of the junction unmatched. CDR1 is MNHEY, CDR2 SVGAGI, per germline. This chain's CDR3 is CASSPGQDTNEQFF. For the CDR3, the DNA is TGTGCCAGCAGCCCGGGACAGGATACTAATGAGCAGTTCTTC.

The rearrangement joins TRBV12-3 or TRBV12-4 to TRBJ1-2; D not certain. With 5 bases removed from V and 3 bases from J, the gap between germline ends came to 10 bases. This CDR3 has 13 residues. The CDR3, as DNA: TGTGCCAGCAGTCCCGGCGGAGACTATGGCTACACCTTC. Protein: CASSPGGDYGYTF.

The CDR3 sequence is CASSKTSRAINTGELFF. CDR3 nucleotide sequence: TGCGCCAGCAGCAAGACGTCTCGGGCGATTAACACCGGGGAGCTGTTTTTT. J is TRBJ2-2 and V is TRBV5-1, with D unclear. V lost 4 bases and J lost 2, with 18 bases in between. The CDR3 spans 17 residues. CDR1 is SGHRS, CDR2 YFSETQ, per germline.

This chain joins TRBV11-2 and TRBJ1-2, with 8 bases matching TRBD1. Germline assignment: CDR1 SGHAT and CDR2 FQNNGV. V was clipped by 5 bases and J by 3 bases; unmatched bases: 5. This CDR3 comprises 14 residues. CDR3 loop: CASSPGTGHYGYTF. The CDR3 DNA follows: TGTGCCAGCAGCCCTGGGACAGGCCACTATGGCTACACCTTC.

The rearrangement uses TRBV5-1 and TRBJ1-5; the match to TRBD1 covers 7 bases. Per germline, CDR1 SGHRS and CDR2 YFSETQ. The CDR3 totals 15 residues. The V gene end was trimmed by 0 bases and the J gene end by 0 bases; junction bases not matched to a gene: 0. The CDR3 DNA sequence: TGCGCCAGCAGCTTGGACAGGGGTAGCAATCAGCCCCAGCATTTT. The encoded protein is CASSLDRGSNQPQHF.

The chain joins TRBV7-9 to TRBJ2-5; 11 nucleotides match TRBD2. This CDR3 spans 16 amino acids. The junction had 6 bases not matched to a gene; V was cut back by 4 bases and J by 2 bases. Germline V gives CDR1 SEHNR, CDR2 FQNEAQ (reference sequence). The CDR3 protein is CASSYGTSGHQETQYF. The CDR3 DNA is TGTGCCAGCAGCTATGGGACTAGCGGTCATCAAGAGACCCAGTACTTC.

This chain uses TRBV4-1 with TRBJ2-7, with D maybe TRBD1 (8 bases). The V gene's germline CDR1 is MGHRA and CDR2 YSYEKL. V lost 3 bases and J 0 bases, leaving 15 bases between the germline ends. The CDR3 spans 16 residues. CDR3 amino acids: CASSQEDREGSYEQYF. CDR3 nucleotide sequence: TGCGCCAGCAGCCAGGAGGACAGGGAGGGCTCCTACGAGCAGTACTTC.

This sequence joins TRBV5-4 and TRBJ2-7, with unresolved D. The CDR3 sequence is 12 residues long. Trimming left V 1 base short and J 3 bases short, with 5 bases between. Per the germline V gene, CDR1 is SGHNT and CDR2 is YYREEE (reference sequence). The CDR3 sequence: CASSLMNYEQYF. Here the CDR3 DNA reads TGTGCCAGCAGCTTGATGAACTACGAGCAGTACTTC.

CDR3 sequence reads: CASSQRGAYEQYF. CDR3 DNA: TGTGCCAGCAGCCAGCGGGGGGCCTACGAGCAGTACTTC. The rearrangement joins TRBV27 to TRBJ2-7; 9 bases map to TRBD2. Losses at the gene ends were 6 bases for V and 2 bases for J; bases not matched to a gene: 2. CDR3 length equals 13 residues. CDR1 and CDR2 from the germline V gene are MNHEY and SMNVEV (reference sequence).

The chain joins TRBV13 to TRBJ2-7; 8 bases map to TRBD2. Germline V gene sequence: CDR1 PRHDT, CDR2 FYEKMQ (reference sequence). V was clipped by 2 bases and J by 6 bases; unmatched bases: 9. This CDR3 contains 15 residues. CDR3 in DNA: TGTGCCAGCAGCTTACATCTTAGCGGGACCTTCGAGCAGTACTTC. This gives the protein CASSLHLSGTFEQYF.

The J gene is TRBJ1-3, the V gene TRBV6-1, with D possibly matching TRBD1 (5 bases). Trimming removed 1 base at V and 10 bases at J, with 17 bases between. Per germline, CDR1 MNHNS and CDR2 SASEGT. The CDR3 length is 15 residues. The CDR3 coding sequence is TGTGCCAGCAGTGAAGGGGGCACTGTGTCCGGGACCATATATTTT. Amino acid sequence: CASSEGGTVSGTIYF.

The chain has TRBV6-6 and TRBJ1-5; D is ambiguous. There are 12 residues in the CDR3. The germline V gene has CDR1 MNHNY and CDR2 SVGAGI (reference sequence). The V end was cut by 8 bases, the J end by 4 bases, with 9 bases between. CDR3 residues: CASVGGNQPQHF. CDR3 bases: TGTGCCAGCGTTGGAGGGAATCAGCCCCAGCATTTT.

The genes are TRBV7-9 and TRBJ2-7; 13 bases are shared with TRBD2. This CDR3 is built from 18 residues. Germline CDR1 SEHNR, CDR2 FQNEAQ (reference sequence). J was trimmed by 2 bases and V by 2 bases; bases with no gene match: 9. CDR3 DNA: TGTGCCAGCAGCTTAAGCACTTGGACTAGCGGGAGCCCCTACGAGCAGTACTTC. Translating gives CASSLSTWTSGSPYEQYF.

The chain is built from TRBV30 and TRBJ2-1; D gene unclear. CDR1 is GTSNPN and CDR2 is SVGIG in the germline V gene (reference sequence). V was trimmed by 4 bases and J by 0 bases, leaving 7 bases between them. This CDR3 is built from 13 residues. The CDR3 region has the DNA TGTGCCTGGAAGGTTCCCTCCTACAATGAGCAGTTCTTC. Residues: CAWKVPSYNEQFF. The full variable domain, with the rest looked up from reference TRBV30 and TRBJ2-1, is SQTIHQWPATLVQPVGSPLSLECTVEGTSNPNLYWYRQAAGRGLQLLFYSVGIGQISSEVPQNLSASRPQDRQFILSSKKLLLSDSGFYLCAWKVPSYNEQFFGPGTRLTVL.

This chain uses TRBV7-2 with TRBJ2-5, with D perhaps matching TRBD1 (6 bases). Germline V gives CDR1 SGHTA, CDR2 FQGNSA. Trimming left V 5 bases short and J 5 bases short, with 12 bases between. This CDR3 region has 13 residues. The CDR3 loop is CASSRGMGETQYF. The CDR3 DNA reads as TGTGCCAGCAGCAGGGGGATGGGGGAGACCCAGTACTTC. Drawing the rest from reference TRBV7-2 and TRBJ2-5, the complete variable domain is GAGVSQSPSNKVTEKGKDVELRCDPISGHTALYWYRQSLGQGLEFLIYFQGNSAPDKSGLPSDRFSAERTGGSVSTLTIQRTQQEDSAVYLCASSRGMGETQYFGPGTRLLVL.

V gene TRBV5-1 combines with J gene TRBJ2-3, with 8 bases aligning to TRBD1. The CDR3 runs to 15 residues. Germline trimming cut 2 bases from V and 1 base from J; bases unmatched to any gene: 3. The germline V gene has CDR1 SGHRS and CDR2 YFSETQ. The CDR3 sequence is CASSLGTGRTDTQYF. The CDR3 DNA follows: TGCGCCAGCAGCTTAGGGACAGGACGCACAGATACGCAGTATTTT.

The chain employs TRBV5-4 and TRBJ2-4, with D perhaps TRBD2 (5 bases). The V gene lost 1 base and the J gene lost 6 bases, with 11 bases spanning the gap. CDR3 length equals 14 residues. Germline CDR1 is SGHNT and CDR2 is YYREEE (reference sequence). CDR3 residues: CASSLRARGNIQYF. In nucleotides, the CDR3 is TGTGCCAGCAGCTTGAGGGCCCGGGGAAACATTCAGTACTTC.

The chain is built from TRBV19 and TRBJ2-1, with 10 nucleotides matching TRBD2. Trimming cost V 7 bases and J 9 bases; bases outside gene matches: 6. CDR1 LNHDA and CDR2 SQIVND come from the germline V gene (reference sequence). The CDR3 covers 13 residues. CDR3 sequence reads: CASNQAGGGEQFF. The CDR3 nucleotides are TGTGCCAGTAATCAAGCGGGAGGGGGTGAGCAGTTCTTC.

Concerning this clone itself: This same CDR3 is encoded by further DNA sequences in the sample. The V and J genes are TRBV9 and TRBJ1-5; tentatively, D is TRBD1 (5 bases). Germline loops: CDR1 SGDLS, CDR2 YYNGEE. The CDR3 has 14 amino acids. Trimming cost V 0 bases and J 5 bases, with 9 bases left between them. As DNA, the CDR3 is TGTGCCAGCAGCGTAGGGGTAGGGGATCAGCCCCAGCATTTT. It encodes CASSVGVGDQPQHF.

This chain uses TRBV6-5 with TRBJ2-7; 9 bases are shared with TRBD2. CDR1 and CDR2 from the germline V gene are MNHEY and SVGAGI. The CDR3 has 15 residues. With 2 bases clipped from V and 7 bases from J, the junction kept 9 bases outside the gene matches. For the CDR3, the DNA is TGTGCCAGCAGTTACGTCGCGGGAGGGCCCTGGGAGCAGTACTTC. Its translation: CASSYVAGGPWEQYF.

The chain is built from TRBV15 and TRBJ2-1; no clear D. Germline lookup yields CDR1 LNHNV and CDR2 YYDKDF (reference sequence). The CDR3 loop spans 14 amino acids. V lost 6 bases and J lost 9, with 18 bases in between. CDR3 amino acids: CATRAPGLQFEQFF. The DNA for the CDR3 is TGTGCCACCAGAGCCCCAGGCTTACAATTTGAGCAGTTCTTC.

This CDR3 is CASSVDSTDTQYF. CDR3 DNA: TGTGCCAGCAGCGTAGATAGCACAGATACGCAGTATTTT. V gene TRBV9 combines with J gene TRBJ2-3; no firm D call. This CDR3 is 13 amino acids long. Germline V CDR1 and CDR2: SGDLS, YYNGEE. V lost 0 bases and J lost 0, with 2 bases in between.

The V call is TRBV4-2, the J call TRBJ2-5, with 7 bases matching TRBD1. V shed 4 bases and J 4 bases; nucleotides not matched to a gene: 15. CDR1 and CDR2 (germline): LGHNA, YNFKEQ. CDR3 length equals 17 residues. CDR3 residues: CASSRTVGTDVGETQYF. In DNA form, the CDR3 reads TGTGCCAGCAGCCGCACCGTCGGGACAGATGTTGGAGAGACCCAGTACTTC.